Detailed here is one T cell receptor beta chain. Its antigen is unknown. A much larger clone sits a single nucleotide away, making a read error possible. From RNA, the CDR3 regions of TCR beta chains were amplified and sequenced. HTBI primers primed a first-round RT-PCR, and a second-round multiplex PCR followed. MiXCR was run by TCRdb on the multiplex PCR reads, yielding one entry per CDR3 protein. In the table there are 200,000 to 300,000 distinct CDR3 sequences, 45% of which are singletons. The data were obtained in a study of Graves' ophthalmopathy and Graves' hyperthyroidism. Across the study: Pretreatment peripheral blood was obtained at initial diagnosis.

PBMCs were obtained from 8.5 to 10 ml of fresh peripheral blood. Study outcomes and limitations: Most thyroid clonotypes with frequency above 0.001 were detected in blood too.

The germline CDR1 and CDR2 sequences are KGHDR and SFDVKD. CDR3 length: 14 amino acids. The ends lost 5 bases at V and 7 bases at J; junction bases unmatched: 8. The sample comprised peripheral blood. The V gene is TRBV24-1, the J gene TRBJ2-5; 8 nucleotides line up with TRBD2. The sequence came from an adult man with Graves' ophthalmopathy. CDR3 nucleotides: TGTGCCACCAGTGCCTATAGCGGGGAAGGGACCCAGTACTTC. Residues: CATSAYSGEGTQYF.